Below, 24 T cell receptor beta chains from the same sample are listed, as sequenced in a study of blood T cell repertoires in COVID-19. Generated by immunoSEQ multiplex PCR, the TCRdb table keeps only in-frame clones and is missing some. The data show 250,000 to 350,000 clones, with about 87% seen just once and 7.8% held by the top ten. Sample: peripheral blood. The receptors here all came from a woman in her 50s who had recovered from COVID-19.

The DNA for the CDR3 is TGTGCCAGTAGTGGGCCCCTCGGGACAACTTTCTTT. Translation: CASSGPLGTTFF. The genes are TRBV19 and TRBJ1-1; D is perhaps TRBD1 (6 bases). Germline V gene data show CDR1 as LNHDA and CDR2 as SQIVND (reference sequence). This CDR3 has 12 amino acids. The V gene lost 5 bases and the J gene lost 12 bases, with 16 bases spanning the gap.

The chain carries TRBV7-9 and TRBJ2-5, with D unresolved. The CDR3 is 15 amino acids. Germline CDR1 is SEHNR and CDR2 is FQNEAQ (reference sequence). V lost 1 base, J lost 2 bases, and 11 bases lay in between. The CDR3 nucleotides read TGTGCCAGCAGCTTAGGGTCAGGAAATCAAGAGACCCAGTACTTC. This encodes CASSLGSGNQETQYF.

This rearrangement joins TRBV7-8 to TRBJ1-2; 9 positions agree with TRBD1. Per the germline V gene, CDR1 is SGHVS and CDR2 is FQNEAQ. The CDR3 contains 13 residues. The junction had 4 bases not matched to a gene; V was cut back by 5 bases and J by 6 bases. This chain's CDR3 is CASSIQGADGYTF. The CDR3 DNA sequence: TGTGCCAGCAGCATACAGGGGGCTGATGGCTACACCTTC.

V and J are TRBV7-8 and TRBJ1-4; perhaps TRBD1 as D (5 bases). CDR3 length: 15 residues. Germline V gene lookup returns CDR1 SGHVS and CDR2 FQNEAQ. The ends were cut back, 1 base at V and 7 bases at J, with 13 bases in the middle. Here the CDR3 DNA reads TGTGCCAGCAGCTTAGATAGGGGAGGCTTTGAAAAACTGTTTTTT. This translates into CASSLDRGGFEKLFF.

The J gene is TRBJ1-1, the V gene TRBV6-2 or TRBV6-3; 7 nucleotides agree with TRBD1. Germline V gene sequence: CDR1 MNHEY, CDR2 SVGEGT. The CDR3 is 14 residues long. V shed 6 bases, J shed 3 bases, and the junction held 7 bases outside the gene matches. CDR3 loop: CASSKGQPDTEAFF. The CDR3 DNA reads TGTGCCAGCAGCAAGGGACAGCCGGACACTGAAGCTTTCTTT.

The V and J genes are TRBV7-2 and TRBJ1-2, with D perhaps TRBD1 (6 bases). Per germline, CDR1 SGHTA and CDR2 FQGNSA. The ends were cut back, 7 bases at V and 0 bases at J, with 12 bases in the middle. This CDR3 is built from 14 residues. The DNA for the CDR3 is TGTGCCAGCACAACAGGGCCTACTAACTATGGCTACACCTTC. It codes for CASTTGPTNYGYTF. The complete variable domain, with remaining parts taken from reference TRBV7-2 and TRBJ1-2, reads GAGVSQSPSNKVTEKGKDVELRCDPISGHTALYWYRQSLGQGLEFLIYFQGNSAPDKSGLPSDRFSAERTGGSVSTLTIQRTQQEDSAVYLCASTTGPTNYGYTFGSGTRLTVV.

V usage is TRBV19 and J usage is TRBJ2-1; D ambiguous. Germline CDR1 and CDR2: LNHDA and SQIVND (reference sequence). The V end lost 3 bases, the J end lost 0 bases, and 3 bases lay between the germline ends. CDR3 size: 13 residues. CDR3 DNA sequence: TGTGCCAGTAGTATCGGCTCCTACAATGAGCAGTTCTTC. Translation gives CASSIGSYNEQFF.

This chain uses TRBV12-3 or TRBV12-4 with TRBJ1-1; unclear D gene. V lost 0 bases, J lost 3 bases, and 5 bases lay in between. The CDR3 runs 13 residues. The CDR3 DNA follows: TGTGCCAGCAGTTTAGCAGACTACACTGAAGCTTTCTTT. Amino acid sequence: CASSLADYTEAFF.

J is TRBJ2-1 and V is TRBV27, with D perhaps matching TRBD1 (5 bases). The V gene's germline CDR1 is MNHEY and CDR2 SMNVEV (reference sequence). Trimming left V 0 bases short and J 7 bases short, with 7 bases between. This CDR3 has 13 amino acids. The chain's CDR3 is CASSLSSGNEQFF. For the CDR3, the DNA is TGTGCCAGCAGTTTATCGTCAGGGAATGAGCAGTTCTTC.

This clone was found once. V usage is TRBV19 and J usage is TRBJ2-4; weak D call: TRBD2 (7 bases). Germline V CDR1 and CDR2: LNHDA, SQIVND (reference sequence). The ends were cut back, 3 bases at V and 5 bases at J, with 17 bases in the middle. This CDR3 has 16 amino acids. CDR3: CASSIGGRPPQNIQYF. DNA for the CDR3: TGTGCCAGTAGTATCGGGGGGCGCCCCCCTCAAAACATTCAGTACTTC.

Concerning this clone itself: Other DNA sequences of this sample code for an identical CDR3. This chain uses TRBV6-5 with TRBJ1-1, with D unresolved. Trimming cost V 2 bases and J 0 bases, with 7 bases left between them. CDR1 is MNHEY and CDR2 is SVGAGI in the germline V gene. The CDR3 has 14 amino acids. The DNA of the CDR3 is TGTGCCAGCAGTTACCCGGAGATGAACACTGAAGCTTTCTTT. Encoded protein: CASSYPEMNTEAFF.

The chain has TRBV7-9 and TRBJ1-2, with TRBD1 matching 7 bases. Germline V gene data show CDR1 as SEHNR and CDR2 as FQNEAQ (reference sequence). There are 13 residues in the CDR3. V lost 5 bases to trimming and J lost 4 bases; unmatched junction nucleotides: 4. CDR3 residues: CASSLTGPYGYTF. CDR3 nucleotides: TGTGCCAGCAGCCTGACAGGGCCCTATGGCTACACCTTC.

This clone was counted a few times. The CDR3, as DNA: TGTGCCACCCGACGCGAGGGGGCGATTGGATCACCCCTCCACTTT. The encoded protein is CATRREGAIGSPLHF. The chain has TRBV10-3 and TRBJ1-6; TRBD1 agrees at 7 bases. CDR1 is ENHRY, CDR2 SYGVKD, per germline. This CDR3 region has 15 residues. Unmatched junction bases numbered 16, after V lost 10 bases and J lost 10 bases.

The genes are TRBV28 and TRBJ2-7; D gene unclear. Germline lookup yields CDR1 MDHEN and CDR2 SYDVKM. The CDR3 extends over 13 amino acids. Trimming stripped 4 bases from V and 2 bases from J, with 9 bases between. CDR3 bases: TGTGCCAGCAGTTCAAACATACCCTACGAGCAGTACTTC. This encodes CASSSNIPYEQYF.

The chain is built from TRBV7-9 and TRBJ2-3, with TRBD1 as a possible D gene (5 bases). V lost 6 bases to trimming and J lost 4 bases, with 17 bases between them. The CDR3 has 15 amino acids. Germline V gene data show CDR1 as SEHNR and CDR2 as FQNEAQ (reference sequence). In nucleotides, the CDR3 is TGTGCCAGCAGAACAACAAGGGGCCCCGCAGATACGCAGTATTTT. Its protein is CASRTTRGPADTQYF.

The rearrangement joins TRBV9 to TRBJ2-2; possible D gene TRBD1, 6 bases. The V end was cut by 4 bases, the J end by 6 bases, with 13 bases between. The CDR3 runs to 14 residues. Germline CDR1 and CDR2: SGDLS and YYNGEE. As DNA, the CDR3 is TGTGCCAGCAGCCCCACAGGGACGGCCGGGGAGCTGTTTTTT. It translates to CASSPTGTAGELFF. Full variable domain (remainder filled in from reference TRBV9 and TRBJ2-2): DSGVTQTPKHLITATGQRVTLRCSPRSGDLSVYWYQQSLDQGLQFLIQYYNGEERAKGNILERFSAQQFPDLHSELNLSSLELGDSALYFCASSPTGTAGELFFGEGSRLTVL.

V gene TRBV28 combines with J gene TRBJ1-2, with TRBD1 as a possible D gene (6 bases). The CDR3 loop spans 13 amino acids. Trimming pared 8 bases from V and 7 bases from J, leaving 17 bases between. The germline CDR1 and CDR2 sequences are MDHEN and SYDVKM. CDR3 sequence (DNA): TGTGCCAGCGAGGGACAAGGTCGGACTGGCTACACCTTC. Its translation is CASEGQGRTGYTF.

The chain is built from TRBV7-9 and TRBJ2-5, with 10 bases lining up with TRBD1. The CDR3 sequence is 14 residues long. J gave up 5 bases and V 2 bases, and 2 bases lay outside the gene matches. CDR1 is SEHNR and CDR2 is FQNEAQ in the germline V gene (reference sequence). CDR3 nucleotide sequence: TGTGCCAGCAGCTTAACGGACAGGGGGGAGACCCAGTACTTC. This translates into CASSLTDRGETQYF.

This clone was detected a few times. The rearrangement joins TRBV18 to TRBJ1-3; 7 bases agree with TRBD1. Germline-derived CDR1 and CDR2 are KGHSH and LQKENI. V lost 5 bases to trimming and J lost 0 bases; unmatched junction nucleotides: 7. CDR3 length: 16 amino acids. The DNA for the CDR3 is TGTGCCAGCTCAGCGGCCGGGGACAGCTCTGGAAACACCATATATTTT. Its translation: CASSAAGDSSGNTIYF.

V and J are TRBV28 and TRBJ2-7; D may be TRBD1 (6 bases). Germline V CDR1 and CDR2: MDHEN, SYDVKM. The length of the CDR3 is 12 residues. With 6 bases removed from V and 4 bases from J, the gap between germline ends came to 10 bases. CDR3 in DNA: TGTGCCAGCAGCATTGGACAGTACGAGCAGTACTTC. Translated: CASSIGQYEQYF.

The chain combines TRBV7-9 with TRBJ1-2; the match to TRBD1 covers 7 bases. This CDR3 region has 12 residues. V lost 7 bases, J lost 6 bases, and 5 bases stayed unmatched. The germline V gene has CDR1 SEHNR and CDR2 FQNEAQ (reference sequence). In nucleotides, the CDR3 is TGTGCCAGCAACGACAGGGTGGATGGCTACACCTTC. Its protein product is CASNDRVDGYTF.

The rearrangement joins TRBV5-1 to TRBJ1-1; TRBD1 might be the D (6 bases). This CDR3 has 18 amino acids. CDR1 is SGHRS, CDR2 YFSETQ, per germline. Trimming shortened V by 0 bases and J by 4 bases, and 22 bases separated the two germline ends. CDR3 sequence (DNA): TGCGCCAGCAGCTTGGATAGGGGCGCAGGGGTGAGAAGCACTGAAGCTTTCTTT. Its protein product is CASSLDRGAGVRSTEAFF. Together with reference TRBV5-1 and TRBJ1-1, the CDR3 gives the full variable domain: KAGVTQTPRYLIKTRGQQVTLSCSPISGHRSVSWYQQTPGQGLQFLFEYFSETQRNKGNFPGRFSGRQFSNSRSEMNVSTLELGDSALYLCASSLDRGAGVRSTEAFFGQGTRLTVV.

The chain combines TRBV24-1 with TRBJ2-7, with 7 bases lining up with TRBD1. This CDR3 comprises 14 residues. Germline trimming cut 7 bases from V and 0 bases from J; bases unmatched to any gene: 5. Germline CDR1 and CDR2: KGHDR and SFDVKD. CDR3 loop: CATSGQVSSYEQYF. The CDR3 nucleotides are TGTGCCACCAGCGGACAGGTAAGCTCCTACGAGCAGTACTTC.

Worth noting for this clone: The same CDR3 arises from other DNA sequences in this sample as well. The chain employs TRBV28 and TRBJ2-7; a possible D gene is TRBD1 (7 bases). The CDR3 totals 14 residues. Germline V gene lookup returns CDR1 MDHEN and CDR2 SYDVKM. The ends were cut back, 3 bases at V and 0 bases at J, with 9 bases in the middle. The chain's CDR3 is CASSFQGGSYEQYF. CDR3 coding DNA: TGTGCCAGCAGTTTTCAGGGGGGCTCCTACGAGCAGTACTTC.